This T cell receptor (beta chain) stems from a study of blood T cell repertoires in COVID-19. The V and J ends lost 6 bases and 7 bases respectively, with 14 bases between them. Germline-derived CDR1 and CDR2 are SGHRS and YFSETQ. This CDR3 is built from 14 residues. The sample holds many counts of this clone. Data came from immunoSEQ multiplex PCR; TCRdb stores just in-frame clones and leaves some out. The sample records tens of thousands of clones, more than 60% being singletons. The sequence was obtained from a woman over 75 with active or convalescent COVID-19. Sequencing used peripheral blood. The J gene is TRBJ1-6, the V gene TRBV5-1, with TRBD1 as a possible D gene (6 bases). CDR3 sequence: CASMGGGLNSPLHF. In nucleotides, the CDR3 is TGCGCCAGCATGGGAGGGGGGTTGAATTCACCCCTCCACTTT.